A single sample is the source of the 8 T cell receptor beta chains below, sequenced in a study of T cells expressing NK-cell markers. Reanalyzing the 5' RACE reads, TCRdb keeps one entry per CDR3 protein, without DNA. This listing includes about half a million distinct CDR3 sequences. The specimen sequenced was blood T cells: a sorted CD56 or NKG2C T cell subset, CD4+ or CD8+ T cells, or bulk PBMC T cells (not recorded which). All receptors derive from a woman aged 50 to 65 in good health.

The chain employs TRBV14 and TRBJ2-7; the TCRdb call, TRBD1, lacks DNA for checking. The CDR3 extends over 14 amino acids. CDR1 SGHDN and CDR2 FVKESK come from the germline V gene. The chain's CDR3 is CASSRGASPYEQYF.

This sequence joins TRBV20-1 and TRBJ1-5; with no DNA, the TCRdb D assignment of TRBD1 cannot be verified. This CDR3 comprises 17 residues. The V gene's germline CDR1 is DFQATT and CDR2 SNEGSKA (reference sequence). This CDR3 reads CSALGWGQGSRNQPQHF.

The chain is built from TRBV25-1 and TRBJ2-7. From germline, CDR1 is MGHDK and CDR2 SYGVNS. The CDR3 is made up of 12 amino acids. The CDR3: CASSEFTYEQYF.

V and J are TRBV30 and TRBJ1-1. The germline gives CDR1 GTSNPN, CDR2 SVGIG (reference sequence). The CDR3 totals 13 residues. CDR3 region: CAEETQDSTEAFF.

The rearrangement uses TRBV3-1 and TRBJ2-1. Germline CDR1 is LGHDT and CDR2 is YNNKEL (reference sequence). The CDR3 spans 15 residues. The CDR3 is CASSQILRSTNEQFF.

The rearrangement uses TRBV5-1 and TRBJ2-5. This CDR3 has 14 amino acids. Germline V gene lookup returns CDR1 SGHRS and CDR2 YFSETQ. CDR3 protein: CASSLVLLQETQYF.

The rearrangement links TRBV4-1 to TRBJ2-4; as DNA is missing, the TRBD1 call by TCRdb cannot be tested. CDR1 is MGHRA, CDR2 YSYEKL, per germline. The CDR3 is 14 residues long. The CDR3 is CASSQPTGKNIQYF.

The J gene is TRBJ2-3, the V gene TRBV20-1; TCRdb returns TRBD2, unconfirmable since there is no DNA. Per germline, CDR1 DFQATT and CDR2 SNEGSKA (reference sequence). The CDR3 is made up of 12 amino acids. CDR3: CRKTLAEHTQYF.